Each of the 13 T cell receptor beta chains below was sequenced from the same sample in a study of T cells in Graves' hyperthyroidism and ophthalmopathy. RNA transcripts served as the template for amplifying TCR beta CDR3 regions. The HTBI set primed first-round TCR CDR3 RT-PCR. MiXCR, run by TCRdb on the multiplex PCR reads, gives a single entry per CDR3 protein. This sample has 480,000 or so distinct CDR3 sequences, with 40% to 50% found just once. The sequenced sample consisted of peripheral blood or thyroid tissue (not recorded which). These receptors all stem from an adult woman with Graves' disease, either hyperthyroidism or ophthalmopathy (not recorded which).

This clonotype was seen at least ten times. CDR3 protein: CASWERNTGELFF. Written as DNA, the CDR3 is TGCGCCAGCTGGGAGCGGAACACCGGGGAGCTGTTTTTT. The gene calls are TRBV5-1 and TRBJ2-2; tentatively, D is TRBD2 (5 bases). The V end lost 7 bases, the J end lost 1 base, and 8 bases lay between the germline ends. The CDR3 has 13 amino acids. Germline V CDR1 and CDR2: SGHRS, YFSETQ.

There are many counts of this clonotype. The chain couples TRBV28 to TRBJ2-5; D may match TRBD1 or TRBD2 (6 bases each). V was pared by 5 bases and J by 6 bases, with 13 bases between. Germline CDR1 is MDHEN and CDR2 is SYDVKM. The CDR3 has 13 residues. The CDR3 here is CASSRGRLKTQYF. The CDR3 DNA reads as TGTGCCAGCAGTCGGGGGCGGCTGAAGACCCAGTACTTC.

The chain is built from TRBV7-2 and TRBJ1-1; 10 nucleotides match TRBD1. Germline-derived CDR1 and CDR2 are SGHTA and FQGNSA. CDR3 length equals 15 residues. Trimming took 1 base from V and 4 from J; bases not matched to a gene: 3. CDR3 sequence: CASSLGQGASTEAFF. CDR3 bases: TGTGCCAGCAGCTTAGGACAGGGGGCGAGCACTGAAGCTTTCTTT.

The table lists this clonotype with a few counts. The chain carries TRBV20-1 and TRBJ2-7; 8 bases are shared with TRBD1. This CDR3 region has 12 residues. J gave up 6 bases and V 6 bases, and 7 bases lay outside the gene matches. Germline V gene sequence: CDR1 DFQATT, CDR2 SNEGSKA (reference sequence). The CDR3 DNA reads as TGCAGTGCAGAAGGACAGGGCGGCGAGCAGTACTTC. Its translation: CSAEGQGGEQYF.

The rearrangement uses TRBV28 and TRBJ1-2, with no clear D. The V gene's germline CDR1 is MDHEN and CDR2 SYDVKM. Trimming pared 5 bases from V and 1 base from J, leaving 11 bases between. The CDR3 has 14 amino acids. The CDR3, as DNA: TGTGCCAGCAGTCTAGTGCAAAATAACTATGGCTACACCTTC. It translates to CASSLVQNNYGYTF.

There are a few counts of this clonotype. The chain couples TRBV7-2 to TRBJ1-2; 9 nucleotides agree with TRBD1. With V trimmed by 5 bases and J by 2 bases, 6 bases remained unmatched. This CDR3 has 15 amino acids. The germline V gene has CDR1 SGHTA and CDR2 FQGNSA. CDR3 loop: CASSPLGQGNYGYTF. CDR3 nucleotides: TGTGCCAGCAGCCCGCTTGGACAGGGGAACTATGGCTACACCTTC. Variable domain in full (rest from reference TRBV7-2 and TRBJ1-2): GAGVSQSPSNKVTEKGKDVELRCDPISGHTALYWYRQSLGQGLEFLIYFQGNSAPDKSGLPSDRFSAERTGGSVSTLTIQRTQQEDSAVYLCASSPLGQGNYGYTFGSGTRLTVV.

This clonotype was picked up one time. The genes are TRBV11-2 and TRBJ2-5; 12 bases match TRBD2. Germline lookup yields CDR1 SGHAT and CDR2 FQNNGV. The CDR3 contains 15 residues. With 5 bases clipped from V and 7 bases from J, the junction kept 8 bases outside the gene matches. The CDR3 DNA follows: TGTGCCAGCAGCGCCCAGCGGGGACTAGCGGGGACCCAGTACTTC. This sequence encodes CASSAQRGLAGTQYF.

CDR3 protein: CASSFPPFGSGRENTGELFF. The CDR3 nucleotides are TGTGCCAGCAGTTTCCCTCCTTTCGGAAGCGGGAGGGAGAACACCGGGGAGCTGTTTTTT. V gene TRBV12-3 or TRBV12-4 combines with J gene TRBJ2-2; 10 nucleotides agree with TRBD2. V was pared by 3 bases and J by 1 base, with 14 bases of the junction left unmatched. The CDR3 spans 20 residues.

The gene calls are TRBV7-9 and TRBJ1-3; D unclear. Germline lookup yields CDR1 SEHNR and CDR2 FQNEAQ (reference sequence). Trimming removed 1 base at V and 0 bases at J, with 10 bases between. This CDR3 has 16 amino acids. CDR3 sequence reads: CASSLGIPASGNTIYF. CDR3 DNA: TGTGCCAGCAGCTTAGGAATACCGGCCTCTGGAAACACCATATATTTT. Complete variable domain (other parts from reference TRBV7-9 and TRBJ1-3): DTGVSQNPRHKITKRGQNVTFRCDPISEHNRLYWYRQTLGQGPEFLTYFQNEAQLEKSRLLSDRFSAERPKGSFSTLEIQRTEQGDSAMYLCASSLGIPASGNTIYFGEGSWLTVV.

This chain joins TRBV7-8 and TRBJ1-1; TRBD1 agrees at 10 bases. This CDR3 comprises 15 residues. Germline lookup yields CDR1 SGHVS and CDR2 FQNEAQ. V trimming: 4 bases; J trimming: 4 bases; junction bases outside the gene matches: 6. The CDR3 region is CASSYGQGVGTEAFF. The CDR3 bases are TGTGCCAGCAGCTACGGACAGGGGGTGGGCACTGAAGCTTTCTTT. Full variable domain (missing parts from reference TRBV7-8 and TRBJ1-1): GAGVSQSPRYKVAKRGQDVALRCDPISGHVSLFWYQQALGQGPEFLTYFQNEAQLDKSGLPSDRFFAERPEGSVSTLKIQRTQQEDSAVYLCASSYGQGVGTEAFFGQGTRLTVV.

CDR3 amino acids: CASRPTGAGTGELFF. In DNA, the CDR3 is TGTGCCAGCAGGCCGACAGGGGCGGGCACCGGGGAGCTGTTTTTT. This sequence joins TRBV28 and TRBJ2-2; 8 bases match TRBD1. The CDR3 is made up of 15 amino acids. Unmatched junction bases numbered 7, after V lost 6 bases and J lost 4 bases. Looked up from germline, CDR1 is MDHEN and CDR2 is SYDVKM.

CDR3 sequence: CASSGQSVGDGYTF. The CDR3 DNA sequence: TGTGCCAGCTCGGGACAGTCGGTTGGCGATGGCTACACCTTC. The chain recombines TRBV2 with TRBJ1-2; 7 bases line up with TRBD1. J was trimmed by 6 bases and V by 8 bases; bases with no gene match: 12. The CDR3 extends over 14 amino acids. Germline V lookup: CDR1 SNHLY, CDR2 FYNNEI.

DNA for the CDR3: TGTGCCAGCAGCCCTAGGGACAGGGATGCCCAGTACTTC. Protein sequence: CASSPRDRDAQYF. This rearrangement joins TRBV7-2 to TRBJ2-5, with 9 bases matching TRBD1. V was pared by 5 bases and J by 9 bases, with 7 bases of the junction left unmatched. The CDR3 totals 13 residues. Germline values: CDR1 SGHTA, CDR2 FQGNSA.